The TCR beta chain under discussion was sequenced for a study of blood T cell repertoires in COVID-19. About the research overall: Acute-phase and convalescent COVID-19 samples originated in the United States, Italy and Spain. Sample material is recorded as cDNA or gDNA derived from T cells, B-cell-depleted T cells, or PBMCs.

Authors' data handling: Amplification with reference gene primers provided the estimates of nucleated cell counts. Produced via immunoSEQ multiplex PCR; TCRdb's table is partial and in-frame only. V, J and clone size reflect that table, while D and trimming were determined from the DNA. The sample has roughly 150,000 clones, about nine tenths seen once. Germline CDR1 and CDR2: MGHRA and YSYEKL. CDR3 length: 13 amino acids. V was trimmed by 0 bases and J by 4 bases, leaving 4 bases between them. V usage is TRBV4-1 and J usage is TRBJ1-3; D gene ambiguous. The receptor comes from an elderly woman with acute or convalescent COVID-19. The sequenced sample consisted of peripheral blood. CDR3 coding DNA: TGCGCCAGCAGCCAAGAAAGCGGAAACACCATATATTTT. As protein: CASSQESGNTIYF.